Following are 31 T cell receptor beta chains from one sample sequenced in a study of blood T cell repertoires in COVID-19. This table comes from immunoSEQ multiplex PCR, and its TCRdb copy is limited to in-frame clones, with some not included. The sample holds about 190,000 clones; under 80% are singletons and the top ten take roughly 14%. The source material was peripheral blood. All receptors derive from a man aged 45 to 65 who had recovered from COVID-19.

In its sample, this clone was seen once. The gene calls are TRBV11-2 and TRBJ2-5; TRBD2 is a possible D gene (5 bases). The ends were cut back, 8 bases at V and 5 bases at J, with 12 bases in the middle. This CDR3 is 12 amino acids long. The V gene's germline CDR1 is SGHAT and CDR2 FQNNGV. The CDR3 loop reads CASRTGGETQYF. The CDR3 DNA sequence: TGTGCCAGCCGGACTGGCGGGGAGACCCAGTACTTC.

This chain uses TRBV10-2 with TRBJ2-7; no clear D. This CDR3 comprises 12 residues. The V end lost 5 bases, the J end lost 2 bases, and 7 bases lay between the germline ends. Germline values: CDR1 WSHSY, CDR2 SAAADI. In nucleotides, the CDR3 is TGCGCCAGCAGTAAAACAACCTACGAGCAGTACTTC. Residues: CASSKTTYEQYF.

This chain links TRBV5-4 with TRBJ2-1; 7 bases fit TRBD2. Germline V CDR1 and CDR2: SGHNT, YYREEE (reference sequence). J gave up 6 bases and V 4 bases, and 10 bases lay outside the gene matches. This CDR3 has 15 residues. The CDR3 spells CASSTGLKSLNEQFF. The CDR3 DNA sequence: TGTGCCAGCAGCACGGGACTAAAAAGCCTCAATGAGCAGTTCTTC.

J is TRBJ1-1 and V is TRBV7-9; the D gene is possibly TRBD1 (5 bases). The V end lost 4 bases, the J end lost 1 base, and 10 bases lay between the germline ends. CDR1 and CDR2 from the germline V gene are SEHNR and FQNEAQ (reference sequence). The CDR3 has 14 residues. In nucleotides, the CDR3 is TGTGCCAGCAGCTACCTCACAGGGAACACTGAAGCTTTCTTT. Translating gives CASSYLTGNTEAFF.

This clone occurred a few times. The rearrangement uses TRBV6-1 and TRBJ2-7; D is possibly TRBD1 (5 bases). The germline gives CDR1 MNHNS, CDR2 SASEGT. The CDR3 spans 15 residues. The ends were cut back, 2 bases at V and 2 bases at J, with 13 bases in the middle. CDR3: CASSEPSGFPYEQYF. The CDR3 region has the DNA TGTGCCAGCAGTGAACCTTCAGGGTTCCCCTACGAGCAGTACTTC.

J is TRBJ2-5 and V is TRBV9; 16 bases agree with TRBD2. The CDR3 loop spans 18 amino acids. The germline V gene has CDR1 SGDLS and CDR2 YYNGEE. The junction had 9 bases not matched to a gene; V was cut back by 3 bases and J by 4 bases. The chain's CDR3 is CASSDPPGTSGRGETQYF. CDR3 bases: TGTGCCAGCAGCGACCCCCCCGGGACTAGCGGGAGGGGAGAGACCCAGTACTTC.

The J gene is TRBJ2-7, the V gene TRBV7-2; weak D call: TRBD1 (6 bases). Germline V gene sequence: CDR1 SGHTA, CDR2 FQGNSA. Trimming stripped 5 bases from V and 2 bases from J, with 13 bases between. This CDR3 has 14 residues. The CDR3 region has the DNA TGTGCCAGCAGCCCAGGACAGCCCGCCTACGAGCAGTACTTC. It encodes CASSPGQPAYEQYF.

The CDR3 DNA follows: TGTGCCTGGAGTGTCATAACAGGAGGGGCCTCTTACGAGCAGTACTTC. It specifies CAWSVITGGASYEQYF. J is TRBJ2-7 and V is TRBV30, with D perhaps matching TRBD2 (6 bases). The CDR3 is made up of 16 amino acids. The germline V gene has CDR1 GTSNPN and CDR2 SVGIG (reference sequence). Trimming stripped 0 bases from V and 4 bases from J, with 19 bases between.

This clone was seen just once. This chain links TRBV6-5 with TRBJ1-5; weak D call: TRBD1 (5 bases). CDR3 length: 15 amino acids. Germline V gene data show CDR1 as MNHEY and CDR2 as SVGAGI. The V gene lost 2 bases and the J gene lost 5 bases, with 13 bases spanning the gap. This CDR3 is CASSYPPTVDQPQHF. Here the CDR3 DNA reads TGTGCCAGCAGTTACCCCCCGACAGTGGATCAGCCCCAGCATTTT.

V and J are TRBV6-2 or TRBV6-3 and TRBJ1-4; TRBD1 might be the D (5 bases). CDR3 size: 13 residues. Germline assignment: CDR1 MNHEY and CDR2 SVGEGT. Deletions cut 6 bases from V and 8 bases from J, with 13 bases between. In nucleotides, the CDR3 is TGTGCCAGCAGCTCGGGACTTCGGGAAAAACTGTTTTTT. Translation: CASSSGLREKLFF.

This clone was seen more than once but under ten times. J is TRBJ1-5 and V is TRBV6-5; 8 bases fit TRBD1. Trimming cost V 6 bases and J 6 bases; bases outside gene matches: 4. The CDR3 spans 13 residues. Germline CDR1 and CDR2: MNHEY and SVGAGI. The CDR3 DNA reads TGTGCCAGCAGGGCAGGGGGCCCTCAGCCCCAGCATTTT. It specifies CASRAGGPQPQHF.

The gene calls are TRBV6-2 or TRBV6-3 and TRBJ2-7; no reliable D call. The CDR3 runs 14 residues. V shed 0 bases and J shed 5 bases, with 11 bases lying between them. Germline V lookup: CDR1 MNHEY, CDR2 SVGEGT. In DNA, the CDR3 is TGTGCCAGCAGTTACTCGGGCATAATCCACGAGCAGTACTTC. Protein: CASSYSGIIHEQYF.

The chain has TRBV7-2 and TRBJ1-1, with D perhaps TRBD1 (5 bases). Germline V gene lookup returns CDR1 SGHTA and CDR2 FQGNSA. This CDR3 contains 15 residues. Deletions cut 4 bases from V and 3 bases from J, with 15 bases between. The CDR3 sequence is CASSSLYGGYTEAFF. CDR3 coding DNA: TGTGCCAGCAGCTCCCTATACGGGGGATACACTGAAGCTTTCTTT.

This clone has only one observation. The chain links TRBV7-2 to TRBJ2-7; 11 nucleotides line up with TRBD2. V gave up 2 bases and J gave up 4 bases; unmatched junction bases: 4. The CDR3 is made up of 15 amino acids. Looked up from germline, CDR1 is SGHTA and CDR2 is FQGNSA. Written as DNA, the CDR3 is TGTGCCAGCAGCTTACTAGCGGGGGGAGATTACGAGCAGTACTTC. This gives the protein CASSLLAGGDYEQYF.

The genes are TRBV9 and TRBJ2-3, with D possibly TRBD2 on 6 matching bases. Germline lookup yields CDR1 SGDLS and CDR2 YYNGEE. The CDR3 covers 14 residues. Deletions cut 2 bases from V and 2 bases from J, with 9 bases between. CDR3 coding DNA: TGTGCCAGCAGCGTGGGACTTTTCACAGATACGCAGTATTTT. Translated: CASSVGLFTDTQYF. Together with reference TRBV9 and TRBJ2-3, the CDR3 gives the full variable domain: DSGVTQTPKHLITATGQRVTLRCSPRSGDLSVYWYQQSLDQGLQFLIQYYNGEERAKGNILERFSAQQFPDLHSELNLSSLELGDSALYFCASSVGLFTDTQYFGPGTRLTVL.

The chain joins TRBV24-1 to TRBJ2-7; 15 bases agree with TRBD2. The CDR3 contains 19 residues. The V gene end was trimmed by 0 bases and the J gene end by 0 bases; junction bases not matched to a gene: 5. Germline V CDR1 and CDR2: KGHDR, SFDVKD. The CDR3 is CATSDLAGTSGRSSYEQYF. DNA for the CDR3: TGTGCCACCAGTGATTTGGCCGGGACTAGCGGGAGGTCCTCCTACGAGCAGTACTTC.

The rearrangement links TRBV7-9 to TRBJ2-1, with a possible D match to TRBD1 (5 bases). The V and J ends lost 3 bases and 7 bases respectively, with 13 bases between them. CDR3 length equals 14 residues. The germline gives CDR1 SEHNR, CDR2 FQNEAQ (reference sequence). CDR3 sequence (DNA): TGTGCCAGCAGCTTGCCGAGGCAGGGAAATGAGCAGTTCTTC. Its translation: CASSLPRQGNEQFF.

This chain's CDR3 is CSVEERTSGSNEQFF. In DNA, the CDR3 is TGCAGCGTTGAAGAAAGGACTAGCGGGAGTAATGAGCAGTTCTTC. This chain joins TRBV29-1 and TRBJ2-1; 13 bases are a match to TRBD2. The CDR3 contains 15 residues. Germline assignment: CDR1 SQVTM and CDR2 ANQGSEA. With V trimmed by 0 bases and J by 7 bases, 3 bases remained unmatched.

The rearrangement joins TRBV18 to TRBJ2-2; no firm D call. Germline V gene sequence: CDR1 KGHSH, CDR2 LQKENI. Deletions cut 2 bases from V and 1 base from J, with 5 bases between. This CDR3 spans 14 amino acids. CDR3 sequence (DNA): TGTGCCAGCTCACCAGCAGGGAACACCGGGGAGCTGTTTTTT. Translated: CASSPAGNTGELFF.

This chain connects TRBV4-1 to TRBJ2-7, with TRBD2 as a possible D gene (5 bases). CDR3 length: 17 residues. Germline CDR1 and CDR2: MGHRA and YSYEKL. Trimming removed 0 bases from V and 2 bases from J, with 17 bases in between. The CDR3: CASSQDPGNGVTYEQYF. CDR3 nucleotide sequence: TGCGCCAGCAGCCAAGATCCTGGTAACGGGGTAACCTACGAGCAGTACTTC.

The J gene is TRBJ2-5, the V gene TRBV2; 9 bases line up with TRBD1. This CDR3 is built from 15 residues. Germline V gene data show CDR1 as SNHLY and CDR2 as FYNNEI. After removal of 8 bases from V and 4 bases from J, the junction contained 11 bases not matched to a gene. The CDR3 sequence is CASAGTGLFGETQYF. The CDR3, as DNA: TGTGCCAGCGCCGGGACAGGGTTATTCGGAGAGACCCAGTACTTC. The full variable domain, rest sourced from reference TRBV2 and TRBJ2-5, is EPEVTQTPSHQVTQMGQEVILRCVPISNHLYFYWYRQILGQKVEFLVSFYNNEISEKSEIFDDQFSVERPDGSNFTLKIRSTKLEDSAMYFCASAGTGLFGETQYFGPGTRLLVL.

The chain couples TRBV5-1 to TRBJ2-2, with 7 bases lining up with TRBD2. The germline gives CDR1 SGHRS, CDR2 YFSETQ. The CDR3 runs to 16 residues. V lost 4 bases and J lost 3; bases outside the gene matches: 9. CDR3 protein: CASSSLAERYTGELFF. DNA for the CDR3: TGCGCCAGCAGCAGCCTAGCGGAGCGGTACACCGGGGAGCTGTTTTTT.

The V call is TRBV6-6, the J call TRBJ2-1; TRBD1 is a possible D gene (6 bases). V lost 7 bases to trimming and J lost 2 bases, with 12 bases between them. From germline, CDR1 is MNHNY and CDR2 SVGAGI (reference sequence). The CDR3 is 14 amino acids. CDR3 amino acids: CASKKDRAYNEQFF. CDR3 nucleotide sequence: TGTGCCAGCAAAAAGGACAGAGCCTACAATGAGCAGTTCTTC.

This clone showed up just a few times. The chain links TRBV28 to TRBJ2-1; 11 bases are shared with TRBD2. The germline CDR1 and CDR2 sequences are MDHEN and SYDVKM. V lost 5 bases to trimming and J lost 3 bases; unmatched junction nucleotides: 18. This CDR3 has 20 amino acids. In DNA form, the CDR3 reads TGTGCCAGCAGTCTATTCGGGACTAGCGGACGCTGGGGGGACTACAATGAGCAGTTCTTC. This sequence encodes CASSLFGTSGRWGDYNEQFF.

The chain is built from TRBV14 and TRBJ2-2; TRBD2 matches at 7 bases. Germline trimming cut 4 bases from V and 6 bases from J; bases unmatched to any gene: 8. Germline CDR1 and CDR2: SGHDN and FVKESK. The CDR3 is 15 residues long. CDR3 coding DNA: TGTGCCAGCAGCCTGAGACTAGCTCAGTCCGGGGAGCTGTTTTTT. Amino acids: CASSLRLAQSGELFF. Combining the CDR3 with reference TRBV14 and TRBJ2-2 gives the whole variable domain EAGVTQFPSHSVIEKGQTVTLRCDPISGHDNLYWYRRVMGKEIKFLLHFVKESKQDESGMPNNRFLAERTGGTYSTLKVQPAELEDSGVYFCASSLRLAQSGELFFGEGSRLTVL.

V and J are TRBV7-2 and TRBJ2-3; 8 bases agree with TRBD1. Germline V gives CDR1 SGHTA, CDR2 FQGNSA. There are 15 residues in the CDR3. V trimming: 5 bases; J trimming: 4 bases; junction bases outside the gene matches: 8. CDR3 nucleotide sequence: TGTGCCAGCAGCGGACAGGGTAGCGGTGCAGATACGCAGTATTTT. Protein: CASSGQGSGADTQYF.

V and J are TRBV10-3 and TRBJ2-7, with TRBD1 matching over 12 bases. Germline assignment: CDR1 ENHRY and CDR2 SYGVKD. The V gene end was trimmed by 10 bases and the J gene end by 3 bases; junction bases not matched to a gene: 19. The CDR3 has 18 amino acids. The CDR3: CASQGQPGQGAKGYEQYF. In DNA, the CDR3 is TGTGCCAGCCAAGGGCAACCGGGACAGGGGGCGAAGGGCTACGAGCAGTACTTC.

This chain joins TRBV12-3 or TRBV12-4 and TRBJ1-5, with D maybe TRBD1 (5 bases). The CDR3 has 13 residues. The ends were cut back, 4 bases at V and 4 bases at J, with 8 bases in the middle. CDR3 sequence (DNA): TGTGCCAGCAGTTCGCGGGGGAATCAGCCCCAGCATTTT. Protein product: CASSSRGNQPQHF.

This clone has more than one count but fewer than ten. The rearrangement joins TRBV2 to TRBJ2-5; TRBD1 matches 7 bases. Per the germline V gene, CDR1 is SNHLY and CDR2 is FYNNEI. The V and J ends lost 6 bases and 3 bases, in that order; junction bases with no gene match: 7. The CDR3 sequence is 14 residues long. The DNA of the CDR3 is TGTGCCAGCAGCGTGACAGGGACCGAAGAGACCCAGTACTTC. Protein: CASSVTGTEETQYF. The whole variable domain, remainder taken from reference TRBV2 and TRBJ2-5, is EPEVTQTPSHQVTQMGQEVILRCVPISNHLYFYWYRQILGQKVEFLVSFYNNEISEKSEIFDDQFSVERPDGSNFTLKIRSTKLEDSAMYFCASSVTGTEETQYFGPGTRLLVL.

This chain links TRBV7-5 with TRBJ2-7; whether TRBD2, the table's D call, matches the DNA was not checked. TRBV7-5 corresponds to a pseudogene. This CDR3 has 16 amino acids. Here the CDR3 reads CVRSLQTSGREYEQYF. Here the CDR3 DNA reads TGTGTCAGAAGCCTCCAGACTAGCGGGAGGGAATACGAGCAGTACTTC.

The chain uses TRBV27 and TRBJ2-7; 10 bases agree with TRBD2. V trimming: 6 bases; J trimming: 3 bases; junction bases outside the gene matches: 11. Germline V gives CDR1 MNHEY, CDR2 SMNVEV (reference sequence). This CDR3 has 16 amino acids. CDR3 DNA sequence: TGTGCCAGCAGATTACGACCGGGACTAGCGAACTACGAGCAGTACTTC. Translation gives CASRLRPGLANYEQYF.